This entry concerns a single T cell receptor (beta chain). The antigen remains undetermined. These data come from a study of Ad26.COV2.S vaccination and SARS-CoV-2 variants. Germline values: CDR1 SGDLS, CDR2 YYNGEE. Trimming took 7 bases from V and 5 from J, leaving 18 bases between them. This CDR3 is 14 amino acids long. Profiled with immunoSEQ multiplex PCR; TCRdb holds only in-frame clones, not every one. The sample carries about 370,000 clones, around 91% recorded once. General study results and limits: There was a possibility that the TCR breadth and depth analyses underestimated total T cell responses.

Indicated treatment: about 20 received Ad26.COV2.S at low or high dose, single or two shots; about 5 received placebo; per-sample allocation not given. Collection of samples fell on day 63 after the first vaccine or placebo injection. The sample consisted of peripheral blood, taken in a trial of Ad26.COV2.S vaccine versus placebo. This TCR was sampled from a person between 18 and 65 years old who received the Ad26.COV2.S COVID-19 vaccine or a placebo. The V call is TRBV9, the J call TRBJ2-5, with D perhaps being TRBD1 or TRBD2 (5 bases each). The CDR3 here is CASGGISGLETQYF. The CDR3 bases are TGTGCCAGCGGGGGTATATCAGGGTTGGAGACCCAGTACTTC.